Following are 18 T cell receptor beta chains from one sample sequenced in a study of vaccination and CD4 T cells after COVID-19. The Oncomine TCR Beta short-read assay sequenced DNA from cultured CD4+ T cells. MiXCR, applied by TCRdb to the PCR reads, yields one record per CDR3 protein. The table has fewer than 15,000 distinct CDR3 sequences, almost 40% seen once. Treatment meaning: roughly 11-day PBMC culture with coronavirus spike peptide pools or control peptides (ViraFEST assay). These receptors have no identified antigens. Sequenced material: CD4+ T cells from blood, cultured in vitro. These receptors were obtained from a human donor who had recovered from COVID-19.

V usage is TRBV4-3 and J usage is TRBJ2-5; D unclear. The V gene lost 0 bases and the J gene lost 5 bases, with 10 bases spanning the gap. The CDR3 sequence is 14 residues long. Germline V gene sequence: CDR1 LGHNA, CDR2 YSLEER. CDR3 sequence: CASSQEGFLETQYF. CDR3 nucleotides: TGCGCCAGCAGCCAAGAGGGGTTTTTGGAGACCCAGTACTTC.

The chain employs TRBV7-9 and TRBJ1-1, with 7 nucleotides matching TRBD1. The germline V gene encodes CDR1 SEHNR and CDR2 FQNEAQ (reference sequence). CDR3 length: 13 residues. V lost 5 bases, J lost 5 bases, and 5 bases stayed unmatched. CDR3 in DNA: TGTGCCAGCAGCGACAGGGCCATAACTGAAGCTTTCTTT. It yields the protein CASSDRAITEAFF. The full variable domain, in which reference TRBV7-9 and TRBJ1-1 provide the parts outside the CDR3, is DTGVSQNPRHKITKRGQNVTFRCDPISEHNRLYWYRQTLGQGPEFLTYFQNEAQLEKSRLLSDRFSAERPKGSFSTLEIQRTEQGDSAMYLCASSDRAITEAFFGQGTRLTVV.

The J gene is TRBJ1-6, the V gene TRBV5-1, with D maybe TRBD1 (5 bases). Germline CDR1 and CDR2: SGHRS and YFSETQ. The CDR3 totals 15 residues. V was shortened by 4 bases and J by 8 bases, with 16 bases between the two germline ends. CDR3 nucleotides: TGCGCCAGCAGCCAAGGGACGCGGCTTCATTCACCCCTCCACTTT. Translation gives CASSQGTRLHSPLHF.

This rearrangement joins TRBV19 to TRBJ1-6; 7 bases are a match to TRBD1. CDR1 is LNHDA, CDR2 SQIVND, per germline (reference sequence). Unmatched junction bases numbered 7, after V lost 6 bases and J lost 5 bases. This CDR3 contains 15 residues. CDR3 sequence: CASRPPGQHNSPLHF. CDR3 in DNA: TGTGCCAGTAGACCCCCGGGACAGCATAATTCACCCCTCCACTTT. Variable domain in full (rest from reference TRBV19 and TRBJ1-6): DGGITQSPKYLFRKEGQNVTLSCEQNLNHDAMYWYRQDPGQGLRLIYYSQIVNDFQKGDIAEGYSVSREKKESFPLTVTSAQKNPTAFYLCASRPPGQHNSPLHFGNGTRLTVT.

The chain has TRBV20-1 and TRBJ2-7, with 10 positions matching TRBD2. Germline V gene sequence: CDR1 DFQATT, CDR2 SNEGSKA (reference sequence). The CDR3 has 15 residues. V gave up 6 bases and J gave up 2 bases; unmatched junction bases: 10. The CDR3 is CSATTPSGGTYEQYF. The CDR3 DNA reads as TGCAGTGCGACTACCCCTAGCGGGGGTACCTACGAGCAGTACTTC.

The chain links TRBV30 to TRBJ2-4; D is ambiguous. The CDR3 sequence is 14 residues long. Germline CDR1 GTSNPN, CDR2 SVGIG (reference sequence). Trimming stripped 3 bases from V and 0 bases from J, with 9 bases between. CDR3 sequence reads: CAWRATLAKNIQYF. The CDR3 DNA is TGTGCCTGGAGGGCTACCCTAGCCAAAAACATTCAGTACTTC.

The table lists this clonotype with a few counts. For the CDR3, the DNA is TGTGCCAGCAGTCAACAGGGCTTGACACGTTCTGGGGCCAACGTCCTGACTTTC. As protein: CASSQQGLTRSGANVLTF. The chain is built from TRBV27 and TRBJ2-6, with D perhaps matching TRBD1 (6 bases). The germline gives CDR1 MNHEY, CDR2 SMNVEV (reference sequence). This CDR3 contains 18 residues. The V gene lost 5 bases and the J gene lost 1 base, with 18 bases spanning the gap.

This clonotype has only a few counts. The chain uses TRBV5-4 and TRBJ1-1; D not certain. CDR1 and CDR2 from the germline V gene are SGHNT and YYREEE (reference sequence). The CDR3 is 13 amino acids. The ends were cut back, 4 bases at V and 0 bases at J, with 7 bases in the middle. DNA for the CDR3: TGTGCCAGCAGCCAGGTTATGAACACTGAAGCTTTCTTT. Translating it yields CASSQVMNTEAFF.

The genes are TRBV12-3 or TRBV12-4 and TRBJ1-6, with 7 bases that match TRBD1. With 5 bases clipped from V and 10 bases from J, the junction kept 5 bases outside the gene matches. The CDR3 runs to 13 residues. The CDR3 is CASSKTGWSPLHF. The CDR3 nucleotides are TGTGCCAGCAGTAAGACAGGGTGGTCACCCCTCCACTTT.

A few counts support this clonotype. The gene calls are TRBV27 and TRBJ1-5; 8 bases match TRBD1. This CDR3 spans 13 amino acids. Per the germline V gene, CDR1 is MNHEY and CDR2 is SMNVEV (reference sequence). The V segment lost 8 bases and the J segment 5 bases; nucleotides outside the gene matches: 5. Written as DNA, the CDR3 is TGTGCCAGCGGTACAGGGGGGCATCAGCCCCAGCATTTT. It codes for CASGTGGHQPQHF.

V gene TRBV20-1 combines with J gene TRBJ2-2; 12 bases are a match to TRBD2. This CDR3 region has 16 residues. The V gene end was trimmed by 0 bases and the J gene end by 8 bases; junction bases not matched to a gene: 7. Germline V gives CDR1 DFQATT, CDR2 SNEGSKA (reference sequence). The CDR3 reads CSARDGLAGNSGELFF. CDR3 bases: TGCAGTGCTAGAGACGGACTAGCGGGAAACTCGGGGGAGCTGTTTTTT.

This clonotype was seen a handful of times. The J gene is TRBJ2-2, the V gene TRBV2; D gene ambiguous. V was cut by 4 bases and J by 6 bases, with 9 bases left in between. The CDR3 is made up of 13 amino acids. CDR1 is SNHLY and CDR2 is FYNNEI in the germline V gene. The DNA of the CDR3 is TGTGCCAGCAGTGTAGAGTCGTCCGGGGAGCTGTTTTTT. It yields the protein CASSVESSGELFF. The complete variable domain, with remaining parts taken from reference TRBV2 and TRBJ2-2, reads EPEVTQTPSHQVTQMGQEVILRCVPISNHLYFYWYRQILGQKVEFLVSFYNNEISEKSEIFDDQFSVERPDGSNFTLKIRSTKLEDSAMYFCASSVESSGELFFGEGSRLTVL.

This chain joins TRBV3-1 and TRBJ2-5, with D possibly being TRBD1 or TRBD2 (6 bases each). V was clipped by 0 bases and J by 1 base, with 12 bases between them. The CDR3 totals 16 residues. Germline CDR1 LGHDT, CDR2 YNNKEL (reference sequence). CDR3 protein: CASSQDYGGLQETQYF. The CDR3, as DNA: TGTGCCAGCAGCCAAGATTATGGGGGGCTCCAAGAGACCCAGTACTTC.

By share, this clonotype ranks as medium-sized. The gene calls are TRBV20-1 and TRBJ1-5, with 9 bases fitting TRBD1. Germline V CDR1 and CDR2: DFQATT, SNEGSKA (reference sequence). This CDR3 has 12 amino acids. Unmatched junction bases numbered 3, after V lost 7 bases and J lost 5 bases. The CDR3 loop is CSVTGGDQPQHF. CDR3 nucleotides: TGCAGTGTGACAGGGGGAGATCAGCCCCAGCATTTT.

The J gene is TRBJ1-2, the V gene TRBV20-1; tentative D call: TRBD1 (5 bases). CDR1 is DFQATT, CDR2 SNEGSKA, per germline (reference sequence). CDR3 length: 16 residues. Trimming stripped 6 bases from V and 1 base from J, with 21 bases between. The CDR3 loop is CSATGGVRGGNYGYTF. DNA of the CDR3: TGCAGTGCAACCGGAGGGGTCCGGGGGGGTAACTATGGCTACACCTTC.

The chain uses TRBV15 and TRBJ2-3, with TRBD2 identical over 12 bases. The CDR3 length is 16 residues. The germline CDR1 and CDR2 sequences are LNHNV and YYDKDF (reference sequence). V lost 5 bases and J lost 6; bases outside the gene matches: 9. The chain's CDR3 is CATSGSLAGGPDTQYF. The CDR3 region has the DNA TGTGCCACCAGCGGAAGCCTAGCGGGAGGGCCCGATACGCAGTATTTT.

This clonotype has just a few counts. The CDR3 DNA reads TGTGCCAGCACCTTACAGGGGGAAAAGCCCCAGCATTTT. Translating gives CASTLQGEKPQHF. The V gene is TRBV6-2 or TRBV6-3, the J gene TRBJ1-5; 8 nucleotides agree with TRBD1. This CDR3 has 13 amino acids. CDR1 is MNHEY, CDR2 SVGEGT, per germline. After removal of 7 bases from V and 8 bases from J, the junction contained 7 bases not matched to a gene.

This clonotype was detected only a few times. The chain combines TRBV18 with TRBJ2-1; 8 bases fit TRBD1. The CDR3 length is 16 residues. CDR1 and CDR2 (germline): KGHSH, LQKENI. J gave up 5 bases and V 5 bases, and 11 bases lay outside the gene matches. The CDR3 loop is CASSYRTGPRNNEQFF. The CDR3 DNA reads TGTGCCAGCTCATACCGGACAGGGCCACGAAACAATGAGCAGTTCTTC.